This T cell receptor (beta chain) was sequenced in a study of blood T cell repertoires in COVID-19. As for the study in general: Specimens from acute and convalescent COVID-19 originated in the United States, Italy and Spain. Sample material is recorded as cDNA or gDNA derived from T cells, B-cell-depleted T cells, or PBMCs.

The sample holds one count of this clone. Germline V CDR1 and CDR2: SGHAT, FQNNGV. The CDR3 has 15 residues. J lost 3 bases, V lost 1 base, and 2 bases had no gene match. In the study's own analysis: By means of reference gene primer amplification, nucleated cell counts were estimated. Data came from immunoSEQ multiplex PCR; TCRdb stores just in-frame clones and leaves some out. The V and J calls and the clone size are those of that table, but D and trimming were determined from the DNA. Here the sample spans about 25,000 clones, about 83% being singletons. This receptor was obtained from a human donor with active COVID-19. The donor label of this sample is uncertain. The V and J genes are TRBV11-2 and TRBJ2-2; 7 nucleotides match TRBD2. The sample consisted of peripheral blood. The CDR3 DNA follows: TGTGCCAGCAGCTTAGCGGGAGGTGACACCGGGGAGCTGTTTTTT. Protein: CASSLAGGDTGELFF.